These 15 T cell receptor beta chains originate from one sample sequenced in a study of blood T cell repertoires in COVID-19 (dated by TCRdb to the early 2020s). Library method: the immunoSEQ multiplex PCR assay. This immuneACCESS table, as held by TCRdb, lists in-frame sequences with V and J called but not all clones. Of the missing ones, under half trace to an unresolved V gene in checked studies; the others have no known cause. This sample holds over 300,000 clones; roughly 90% were observed only once. The top ten clonotypes cover around 1.2% of the sample. Source material: peripheral blood. These receptors all stem from a man aged 35 to 55 with acute or convalescent COVID-19.

This clone was picked up a small number of times. The chain links TRBV4-2 to TRBJ2-3; 12 bases are a match to TRBD2. Germline lookup yields CDR1 LGHNA and CDR2 YNFKEQ. This CDR3 has 18 amino acids. Trimming cost V 1 base and J 1 base; bases outside gene matches: 6. CDR3 loop: CASSQVTSGGHGTDTQYF. The CDR3 coding sequence is TGTGCCAGCAGCCAAGTGACTAGCGGGGGACATGGCACAGATACGCAGTATTTT.

This clone was detected a few times. The V gene is TRBV6-5, the J gene TRBJ1-1, with TRBD1 identical over 8 bases. This CDR3 is built from 13 residues. Germline V gene lookup returns CDR1 MNHEY and CDR2 SVGAGI. The trim removed 9 bases at V and 3 bases at J, leaving 6 bases unmatched. The chain's CDR3 is CASYRGRDTEAFF. CDR3 bases: TGTGCCAGTTACAGGGGGAGGGACACTGAAGCTTTCTTT.

The CDR3 DNA follows: TGTGCCAGCAGTTACGACCTCGAAACTAGCGGCTCCTACGAGCAGTACTTC. Amino acid sequence: CASSYDLETSGSYEQYF. The V call is TRBV6-2 or TRBV6-3, the J call TRBJ2-7; TRBD2 aligns across 8 bases. Germline V gene data show CDR1 as MNHEY and CDR2 as SVGEGT. Germline trimming cut 2 bases from V and 0 bases from J; bases unmatched to any gene: 9. The CDR3 length is 17 residues.

This clone was detected once. The rearrangement joins TRBV5-5 to TRBJ1-2; no reliable D call. Germline CDR1 is SGHKS and CDR2 is YYEKEE (reference sequence). V lost 4 bases and J 3 bases, leaving 10 bases between the germline ends. This CDR3 spans 13 amino acids. The CDR3 nucleotides read TGTGCCAGCAGCCCGGCGGGTTACTATGGCTACACCTTC. Its protein is CASSPAGYYGYTF.

The chain combines TRBV7-9 with TRBJ1-1; D is uncertain. The CDR3 contains 13 residues. CDR1 and CDR2 from the germline V gene are SEHNR and FQNEAQ (reference sequence). Trimming cost V 0 bases and J 11 bases, with 13 bases left between them. In DNA form, the CDR3 reads TGTGCCAGCAGCTTAGCGCCCCGGCTAGAGGCTTTCTTT. This gives the protein CASSLAPRLEAFF. Variable domain in full (rest from reference TRBV7-9 and TRBJ1-1): DTGVSQNPRHKITKRGQNVTFRCDPISEHNRLYWYRQTLGQGPEFLTYFQNEAQLEKSRLLSDRFSAERPKGSFSTLEIQRTEQGDSAMYLCASSLAPRLEAFFGQGTRLTVV.

The chain carries TRBV4-3 and TRBJ2-2; 9 positions agree with TRBD1. V gave up 0 bases and J gave up 1 base; unmatched junction bases: 0. CDR1 and CDR2 (germline): LGHNA, YSLEER. CDR3 length: 16 residues. The CDR3 reads CASSQEGQGNTGELFF. DNA of the CDR3: TGCGCCAGCAGCCAAGAGGGACAGGGGAACACCGGGGAGCTGTTTTTT.

V gene TRBV18 combines with J gene TRBJ2-1; weak D call: TRBD1 (6 bases). This CDR3 contains 19 residues. Germline CDR1 reads KGHSH; CDR2 reads LQKENI. V gave up 1 base and J gave up 4 bases, with 23 bases separating them. The CDR3 protein is CASSPLHRERASLYNEQFF. The CDR3 nucleotides are TGTGCCAGCTCACCACTACACAGGGAAAGGGCTTCCCTTTACAATGAGCAGTTCTTC.

The chain uses TRBV30 and TRBJ1-6; 7 positions agree with TRBD1. The trim removed 7 bases at V and 6 bases at J, leaving 6 bases unmatched. Germline values: CDR1 GTSNPN, CDR2 SVGIG (reference sequence). The CDR3 sequence is 13 residues long. CDR3 sequence: CASSRDSNSPLHF. CDR3 DNA sequence: TGTGCCTCCTCCCGGGACAGTAATTCACCCCTCCACTTT.

The genes are TRBV10-3 and TRBJ1-6; 9 bases line up with TRBD1. The CDR3 has 14 residues. CDR1 is ENHRY and CDR2 is SYGVKD in the germline V gene. J was trimmed by 8 bases and V by 6 bases; bases with no gene match: 5. The CDR3 protein is CAIRGQGGDSPLHF. The CDR3 DNA is TGTGCCATCAGGGGACAGGGAGGGGATTCACCCCTCCACTTT.

This clone was counted a single time. The chain carries TRBV11-2 and TRBJ2-7, with D perhaps matching TRBD1 (5 bases). The CDR3 has 15 residues. V gave up 0 bases and J gave up 3 bases, with 12 bases separating them. Germline V lookup: CDR1 SGHAT, CDR2 FQNNGV. The CDR3 nucleotides are TGTGCCAGCAGCTTAGATCGAGACAGAAACTACGAGCAGTACTTC. Its translation: CASSLDRDRNYEQYF.

This clone was counted once. The chain links TRBV5-1 to TRBJ1-4; D might be TRBD1 (6 bases). The germline V and J ends were trimmed by 4 bases and 2 bases, with 12 bases remaining between them. CDR3 length: 15 residues. Germline V gene data show CDR1 as SGHRS and CDR2 as YFSETQ. The CDR3 sequence is CASSPGQFTNEKLFF. DNA of the CDR3: TGCGCCAGCAGCCCAGGACAGTTCACTAATGAAAAACTGTTTTTT.

J is TRBJ1-2 and V is TRBV2; TRBD1 might be the D (5 bases). The CDR3 is made up of 15 amino acids. Germline V lookup: CDR1 SNHLY, CDR2 FYNNEI. V shed 5 bases and J shed 4 bases, with 17 bases lying between them. The CDR3 here is CASSQGQGFSYGYTF. CDR3 DNA: TGTGCCAGCAGTCAAGGTCAGGGATTCAGCTATGGCTACACCTTC.

The chain is built from TRBV4-1 and TRBJ2-7; tentative D call: TRBD2 (6 bases). The CDR3 is 15 residues long. V was cut by 2 bases and J by 0 bases, with 11 bases left in between. CDR1 MGHRA and CDR2 YSYEKL come from the germline V gene. The CDR3 here is CASSQTSGDSYEQYF. Written as DNA, the CDR3 is TGCGCCAGCAGCCAAACATCGGGGGACTCCTACGAGCAGTACTTC.

The gene calls are TRBV9 and TRBJ2-3; possible D gene TRBD1, 5 bases. Germline loops: CDR1 SGDLS, CDR2 YYNGEE. V lost 0 bases to trimming and J lost 0 bases, with 5 bases between them. The CDR3 is made up of 14 amino acids. The CDR3 region is CASSVEGSTDTQYF. The CDR3, as DNA: TGTGCCAGCAGCGTAGAGGGGAGCACAGATACGCAGTATTTT.

The genes are TRBV11-1 and TRBJ2-7; 12 nucleotides align to TRBD2. V was pared by 5 bases and J by 3 bases, with 8 bases of the junction left unmatched. This CDR3 spans 16 amino acids. Germline CDR1 reads SGHAT; CDR2 reads FQDESV (reference sequence). The CDR3 DNA reads TGTGCCAGCAGCCCGAATGGACTAGCGGGGTTCTACGAGCAGTACTTC. Translated, it gives CASSPNGLAGFYEQYF.